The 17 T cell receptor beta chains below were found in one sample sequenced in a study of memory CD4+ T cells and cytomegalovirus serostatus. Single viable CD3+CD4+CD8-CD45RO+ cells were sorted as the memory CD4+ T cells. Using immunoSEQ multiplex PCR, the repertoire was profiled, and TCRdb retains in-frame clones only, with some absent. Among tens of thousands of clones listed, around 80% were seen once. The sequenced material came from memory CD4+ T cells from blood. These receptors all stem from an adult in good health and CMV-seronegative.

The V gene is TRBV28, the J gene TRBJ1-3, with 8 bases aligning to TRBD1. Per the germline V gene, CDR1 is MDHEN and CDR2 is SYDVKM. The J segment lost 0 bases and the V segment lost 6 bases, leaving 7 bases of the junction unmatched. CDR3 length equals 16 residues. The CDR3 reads CASSTPDRGSGNTIYF. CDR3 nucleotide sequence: TGTGCCAGCAGCACCCCAGACAGGGGCTCTGGAAACACCATATATTTT.

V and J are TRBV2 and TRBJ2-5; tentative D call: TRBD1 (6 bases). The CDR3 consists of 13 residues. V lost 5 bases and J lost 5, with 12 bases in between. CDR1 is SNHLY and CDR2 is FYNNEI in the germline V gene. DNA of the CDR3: TGTGCCAGCAGTACAGGGTTGGGGGAGACCCAGTACTTC. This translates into CASSTGLGETQYF.

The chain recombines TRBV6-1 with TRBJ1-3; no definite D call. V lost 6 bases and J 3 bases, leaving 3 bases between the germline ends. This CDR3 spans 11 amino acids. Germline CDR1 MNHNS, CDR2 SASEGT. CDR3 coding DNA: TGTGCCAGCAGGGTTGGAAACACCATATATTTT. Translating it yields CASRVGNTIYF.

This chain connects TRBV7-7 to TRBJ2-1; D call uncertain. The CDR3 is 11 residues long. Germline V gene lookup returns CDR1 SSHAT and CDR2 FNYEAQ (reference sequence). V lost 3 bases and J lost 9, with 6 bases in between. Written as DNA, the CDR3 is TGTGCCAGCAGCTTCCACGGTGAGCAGTTCTTC. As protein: CASSFHGEQFF.

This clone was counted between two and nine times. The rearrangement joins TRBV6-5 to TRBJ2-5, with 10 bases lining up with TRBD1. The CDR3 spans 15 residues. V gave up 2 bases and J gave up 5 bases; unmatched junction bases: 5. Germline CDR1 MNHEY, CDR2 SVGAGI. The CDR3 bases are TGTGCCAGCAGTTACCAGGGACAGGGGAGGGAGACCCAGTACTTC. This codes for CASSYQGQGRETQYF.

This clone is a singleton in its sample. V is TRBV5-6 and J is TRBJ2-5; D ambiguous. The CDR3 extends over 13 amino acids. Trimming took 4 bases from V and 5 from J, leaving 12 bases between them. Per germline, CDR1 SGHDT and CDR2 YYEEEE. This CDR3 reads CASSPFGFETQYF. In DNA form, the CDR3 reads TGTGCCAGCAGCCCCTTCGGGTTTGAGACCCAGTACTTC. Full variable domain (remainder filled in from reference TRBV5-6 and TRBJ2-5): DAGVTQSPTHLIKTRGQQVTLRCSPKSGHDTVSWYQQALGQGPQFIFQYYEEEERQRGNFPDRFSGHQFPNYSSELNVNALLLGDSALYLCASSPFGFETQYFGPGTRLLVL.

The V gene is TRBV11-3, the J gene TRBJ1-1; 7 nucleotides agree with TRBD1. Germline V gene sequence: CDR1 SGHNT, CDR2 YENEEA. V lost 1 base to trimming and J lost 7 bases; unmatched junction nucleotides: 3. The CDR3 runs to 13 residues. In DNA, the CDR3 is TGTGCCAGCAGCTTAGGTTGGGACAGTGAAGCTTTCTTT. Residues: CASSLGWDSEAFF. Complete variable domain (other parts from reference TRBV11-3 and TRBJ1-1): EAGVVQSPRYKIIEKKQPVAFWCNPISGHNTLYWYLQNLGQGPELLIRYENEEAVDDSQLPKDRFSAERLKGVDSTLKIQPAELGDSAVYLCASSLGWDSEAFFGQGTRLTVV.

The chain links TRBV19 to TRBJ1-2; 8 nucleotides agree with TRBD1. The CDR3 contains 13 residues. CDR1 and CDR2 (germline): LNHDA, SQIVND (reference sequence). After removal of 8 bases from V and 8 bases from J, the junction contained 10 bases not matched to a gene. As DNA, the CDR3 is TGTGCCAGTTTTTCCGGGACAGGTGTAGGCTACACCTTC. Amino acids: CASFSGTGVGYTF.

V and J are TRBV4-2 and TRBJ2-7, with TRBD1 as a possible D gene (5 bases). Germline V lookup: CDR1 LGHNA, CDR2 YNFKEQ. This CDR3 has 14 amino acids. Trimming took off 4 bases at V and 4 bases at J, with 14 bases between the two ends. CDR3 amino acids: CASSRSVGVYEQYF. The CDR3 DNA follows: TGTGCCAGCAGCCGATCGGTAGGGGTTTACGAGCAGTACTTC.

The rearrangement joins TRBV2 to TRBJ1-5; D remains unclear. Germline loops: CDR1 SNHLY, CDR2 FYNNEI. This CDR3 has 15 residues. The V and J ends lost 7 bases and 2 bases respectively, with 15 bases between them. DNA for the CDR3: TGTGCCAGCACGAACGAACGGCGCCGCAATCAGCCCCAGCATTTT. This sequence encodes CASTNERRRNQPQHF.

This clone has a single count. The CDR3 bases are TGTGCCATCAGTGAGGGGCAGGGGAGAGAAAAACTGTTTTTT. Translation gives CAISEGQGREKLFF. The chain combines TRBV10-3 with TRBJ1-4, with a possible D match to TRBD1 (6 bases). Germline V lookup: CDR1 ENHRY, CDR2 SYGVKD. This CDR3 is built from 14 residues. Trimming removed 2 bases from V and 8 bases from J, with 12 bases in between.

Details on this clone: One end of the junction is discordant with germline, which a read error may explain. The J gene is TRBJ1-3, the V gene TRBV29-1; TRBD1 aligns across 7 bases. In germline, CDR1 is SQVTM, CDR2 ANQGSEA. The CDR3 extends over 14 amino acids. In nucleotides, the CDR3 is TGCAGCGTCGAAGGAGGTGACAGGGAAAACACCATATATTTT. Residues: CSVEGGDRENTIYF.

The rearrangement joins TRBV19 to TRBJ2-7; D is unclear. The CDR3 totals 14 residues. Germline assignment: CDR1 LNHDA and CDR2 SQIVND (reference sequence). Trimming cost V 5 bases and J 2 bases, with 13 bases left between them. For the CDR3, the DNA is TGTGCCAGTAGTGCCCACAAATTTCCCTACGAGCAGTACTTC. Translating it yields CASSAHKFPYEQYF.

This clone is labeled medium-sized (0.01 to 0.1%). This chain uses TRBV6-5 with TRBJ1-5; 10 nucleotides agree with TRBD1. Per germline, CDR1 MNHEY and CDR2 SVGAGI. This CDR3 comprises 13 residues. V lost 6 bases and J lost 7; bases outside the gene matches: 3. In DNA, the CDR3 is TGTGCCAGCAGCCCGACAGGGGGCCAGCCCCAGCATTTT. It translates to CASSPTGGQPQHF.

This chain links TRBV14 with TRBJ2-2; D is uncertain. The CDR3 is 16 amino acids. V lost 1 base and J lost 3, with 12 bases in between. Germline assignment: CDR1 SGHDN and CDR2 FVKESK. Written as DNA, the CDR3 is TGTGCCAGCAGCCAAGTTACAGTAAGGGACACCGGGGAGCTGTTTTTT. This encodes CASSQVTVRDTGELFF.

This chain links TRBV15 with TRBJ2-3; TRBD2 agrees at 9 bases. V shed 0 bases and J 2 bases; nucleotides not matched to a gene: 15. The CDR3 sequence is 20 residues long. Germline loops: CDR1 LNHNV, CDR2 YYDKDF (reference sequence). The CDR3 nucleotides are TGTGCCACCAGCAGAGATTTGCCCCCGGAGAGCGGGGGGCTCACAGATACGCAGTATTTT. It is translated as CATSRDLPPESGGLTDTQYF.

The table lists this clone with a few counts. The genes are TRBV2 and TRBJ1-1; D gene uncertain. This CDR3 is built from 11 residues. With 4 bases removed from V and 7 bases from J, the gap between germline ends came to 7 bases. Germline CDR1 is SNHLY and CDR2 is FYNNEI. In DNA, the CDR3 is TGTGCCAGCAGTGTTACCTTTGAAGCTTTCTTT. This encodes CASSVTFEAFF.